Only one count was recorded for the clone carrying this T cell receptor delta chain. Its antigen is unknown. The data originate from a study of Vδ1+ human thymocytes. Notes on the study in general: Thymic delta-chain repertoires held roughly 20% Vdelta2 sequences and few Vdelta3, despite high sort purity. Thymic TRG and TRD repertoires appeared highly polyclonal, with Gaussian CDR3 length distributions. Many TRG clonotypes were shared between donors; TRD repertoires were essentially private. Unexpected Vdelta2 sequences could cause misinterpretation of bulk repertoire data.

The CDR3 loop spans 22 amino acids. The V and J ends lost 1 base and 0 bases respectively, with 30 bases between them. CDR1 and CDR2 from the germline V gene are TSWWSYY and QGS. Sequences come from RNA converted to cDNA by reverse transcription. CDR3 amplicons came from multiplex PCR with pooled V-gene forward and constant-region reverse primers. TCRdb reanalysed the multiplex PCR reads with CATT. The repertoire includes under 85,000 delta-chain clones, around 32% of them detected once, and roughly 0.25% sits in the top ten. The material sequenced was Vdelta1+ gamma-delta thymocytes from the thymus. Subset defined: FACS-sorted CD3+ TCRalphabeta- TCRVdelta1+ TCRVdelta2- thymocytes. The sequence was collected from a boy under two years old who had congenital heart surgery. This chain connects TRDV1 to TRDJ1; D gene uncertain. The CDR3 nucleotides are TGTGCTCTTGGGGAACAGGGTCTTACCCACATAGCTAGAAGGAAGTACACCGATAAACTCATCTTT. It yields the protein CALGEQGLTHIARRKYTDKLIF.